This TCR beta chain emerged from a study of blood T cell repertoires in COVID-19. V trimming: 4 bases; J trimming: 2 bases; junction bases outside the gene matches: 6. The CDR3 extends over 18 amino acids. Germline V CDR1 and CDR2: MGHRA, YSYEKL. This clone has just one count. Authors' processing steps: Amplifying reference gene primers gave estimates of nucleated cell counts. Method: immunoSEQ multiplex PCR; TCRdb's copy keeps in-frame clones and lacks some. The D gene and trimming were derived from the DNA, and the V and J assignments and clone size from that table. The table includes tens of thousands of clones, over 90% detected once.

The source is a man aged 50 to 59 with acute or convalescent COVID-19. The J gene is TRBJ2-1, the V gene TRBV4-1; 15 bases fit TRBD2. The sequenced sample was peripheral blood. The CDR3: CASSPWTSGRATYNEQFF. CDR3 in DNA: TGCGCCAGCAGCCCCTGGACTAGCGGGAGGGCGACCTACAATGAGCAGTTCTTC.